Listed below are T cell receptor beta chains from one sample, sequenced in a study of blood T cell repertoires in COVID-19. The method was immunoSEQ multiplex PCR; TCRdb's version includes in-frame clones alone and lacks a portion of them. Among 110,000 or so clones, 81% were seen once, and the ten largest hold roughly 1.6%. Sequenced: peripheral blood. The receptors stem from a man aged 50 or older with acute or convalescent COVID-19. Each CDR3 is given with its conserved first and last residue. A D gene is named only where the DNA matches it firmly. Rows give clone size only sometimes, using once, few, many, or a class for an expanded clone.

D	V	size	J	CDR3	DNA
TRBD1	TRBV9	.	TRBJ1-2	CASSVGQSPNYGYTF	TGTGCCAGCAGCGTGGGACAGTCCCCTAACTATGGCTACACCTTC
.	TRBV5-1	.	TRBJ1-1	CASSNTGSGTEAFF	TGCGCCAGCAGCAATACAGGGTCTGGCACTGAAGCTTTCTTT
.	TRBV27	.	TRBJ1-1	CASSLGRGLVNTEAFF	TGTGCCAGCAGCCTAGGGAGGGGACTGGTGAACACTGAAGCTTTCTTT
TRBD2	TRBV12-5	.	TRBJ2-3	CASGLTWDGTTAGTDTQYF	TGTGCTAGTGGTTTGACCTGGGACGGGACTACTGCTGGCACAGATACGCAGTATTTT
TRBD2	TRBV4-1	.	TRBJ2-3	CASSQVGGGGTDTQYF	TGCGCCAGCAGCCAAGTAGGTGGGGGGGGCACAGATACGCAGTATTTT
TRBD2	TRBV5-6	.	TRBJ2-2	CASSLASGGTGELFF	TGTGCCAGCAGCTTGGCTAGCGGGGGGACCGGGGAGCTGTTTTTT
TRBD1	TRBV5-6	.	TRBJ1-3	CASSSPSTGSGNTIYF	TGTGCCAGCAGCTCGCCTTCGACAGGGTCTGGAAACACCATATATTTT
.	TRBV5-4	.	TRBJ2-2	CASSLGQDRNTGELFF	TGTGCCAGCAGCTTGGGTCAGGACAGGAACACCGGGGAGCTGTTTTTT
.	TRBV3-1/TRBV3-2	.	TRBJ1-2	CASSPLAGGYTF	TGTGCCAGCAGCCCGCTCGCCGGTGGCTACACCTTC
.	TRBV5-1	.	TRBJ1-1	CASSSSPQGSTEAFF	TGCGCCAGCAGCTCGTCCCCCCAGGGATCCACTGAAGCTTTCTTT
.	TRBV4-2	.	TRBJ1-5	CASSQDGAQPQHF	TGTGCCAGCAGCCAAGATGGGGCTCAGCCCCAGCATTTT
.	TRBV13	.	TRBJ1-3	CASSLDPGGRNTIYF	TGTGCCAGCAGCTTAGATCCCGGGGGAAGAAACACCATATATTTT
.	TRBV7-9	.	TRBJ2-1	CASSLAGEAHWHNEQFF	TGTGCCAGCAGCTTAGCGGGAGAAGCGCACTGGCACAATGAGCAGTTCTTC
.	TRBV4-1	.	TRBJ1-5	CASSQESLSNQPQHF	TGCGCCAGCAGCCAAGAATCTCTGAGCAATCAGCCCCAGCATTTT
.	TRBV27	.	TRBJ2-1	CASSPIAADSYNEQFF	TGTGCCAGCAGTCCGATAGCGGCCGACTCCTACAATGAGCAGTTCTTC
.	TRBV2	few	TRBJ1-2	CASSSSQAWGPLGYTF	TGTGCCAGCAGTTCGAGCCAAGCGTGGGGGCCCCTGGGCTACACCTTC
.	TRBV6-1	.	TRBJ1-2	CASSEIRDGYTF	TGTGCCAGCAGTGAAATCAGGGATGGCTACACCTTC
TRBD1	TRBV10-3	.	TRBJ1-1	CAIRLGQETTEAFF	TGTGCCATCAGACTGGGACAGGAGACCACTGAAGCTTTCTTT
TRBD2	TRBV4-2	.	TRBJ2-3	CASSQVGGEVDTQYF	TGTGCCAGCAGCCAAGTCGGGGGGGAAGTAGATACGCAGTATTTT
.	TRBV29-1	.	TRBJ1-1	CSVDTGNTEAFF	TGCAGCGTGGACACAGGGAACACTGAAGCTTTCTTT
.	TRBV9	once	TRBJ1-6	CASSVEPHRAESPLHF	TGTGCCAGCAGCGTAGAACCCCACAGGGCAGAATCACCCCTCCACTTT
TRBD2	TRBV27	once	TRBJ2-1	CASSPIAGSPYNEQFF	TGTGCCAGCAGTCCGATAGCGGGGAGTCCGTACAATGAGCAGTTCTTC
.	TRBV12-3/TRBV12-4	.	TRBJ2-3	CASRRFTDTQYF	TGTGCCAGCAGGCGGTTCACAGATACGCAGTATTTT
.	TRBV24-1	.	TRBJ2-5	CATKGPTSSETQYF	TGTGCCACCAAGGGGCCCACCTCCTCGGAGACCCAGTACTTC
.	TRBV10-1	.	TRBJ2-7	CATHNRWVTASYEQYF	TGCGCCACCCATAACCGATGGGTCACAGCCTCCTACGAGCAGTACTTC
.	TRBV4-1	.	TRBJ1-4	CASSQEMQFNEKLFF	TGCGCCAGCAGCCAAGAGATGCAGTTTAATGAAAAACTGTTTTTT
.	TRBV7-3	.	TRBJ1-1	CASSLAPGHQNTEAFF	TGTGCCAGCAGCTTAGCACCGGGACATCAGAACACTGAAGCTTTCTTT
.	TRBV19	.	TRBJ1-5	CASSTPRQFNQPQHF	TGTGCCAGTAGTACCCCTCGACAGTTCAATCAGCCCCAGCATTTT
.	TRBV5-5	once	TRBJ1-2	CASSLDGTAYGYTF	TGTGCCAGCAGCTTGGACGGGACTGCATATGGCTACACCTTC
TRBD1	TRBV9	.	TRBJ1-4	CASSVGVQGGSEKLFF	TGTGCCAGCAGCGTAGGAGTACAGGGGGGGAGTGAAAAACTGTTTTTT
.	TRBV27	.	TRBJ1-5	CASSLGGGPNQPQHF	TGTGCCAGCAGTTTAGGGGGAGGACCGAATCAGCCCCAGCATTTT